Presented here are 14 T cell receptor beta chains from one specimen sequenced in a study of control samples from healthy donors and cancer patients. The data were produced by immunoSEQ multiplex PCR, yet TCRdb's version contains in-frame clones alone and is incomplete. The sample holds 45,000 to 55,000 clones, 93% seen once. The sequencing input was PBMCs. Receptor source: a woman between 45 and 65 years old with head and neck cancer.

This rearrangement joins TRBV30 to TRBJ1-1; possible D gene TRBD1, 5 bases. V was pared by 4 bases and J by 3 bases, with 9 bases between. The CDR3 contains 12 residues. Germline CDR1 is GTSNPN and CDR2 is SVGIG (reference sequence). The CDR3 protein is CAWKGSDTEAFF. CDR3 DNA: TGTGCCTGGAAGGGGTCCGACACTGAAGCTTTCTTT. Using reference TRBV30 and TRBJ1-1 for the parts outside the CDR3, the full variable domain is SQTIHQWPATLVQPVGSPLSLECTVEGTSNPNLYWYRQAAGRGLQLLFYSVGIGQISSEVPQNLSASRPQDRQFILSSKKLLLSDSGFYLCAWKGSDTEAFFGQGTRLTVV.

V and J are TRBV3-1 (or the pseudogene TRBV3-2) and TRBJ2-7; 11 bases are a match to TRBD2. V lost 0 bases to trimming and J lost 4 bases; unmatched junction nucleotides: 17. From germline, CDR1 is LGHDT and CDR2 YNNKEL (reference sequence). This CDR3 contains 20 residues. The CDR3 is CASSQEMGLAGGMMSYEQYF. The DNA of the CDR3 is TGTGCCAGCAGCCAAGAAATGGGTCTAGCGGGAGGTATGATGTCTTACGAGCAGTACTTC.

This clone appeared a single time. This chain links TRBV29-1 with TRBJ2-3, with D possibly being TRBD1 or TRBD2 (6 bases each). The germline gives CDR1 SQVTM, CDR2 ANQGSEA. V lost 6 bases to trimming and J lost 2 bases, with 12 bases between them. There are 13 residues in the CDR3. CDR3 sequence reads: CSVGGYDTDTQYF. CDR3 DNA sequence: TGCAGCGTGGGGGGCTATGACACAGATACGCAGTATTTT.

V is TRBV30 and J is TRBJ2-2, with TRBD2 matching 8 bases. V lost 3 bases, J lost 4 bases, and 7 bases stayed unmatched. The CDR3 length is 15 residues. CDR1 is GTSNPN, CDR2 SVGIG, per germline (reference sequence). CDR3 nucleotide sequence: TGTGCCTGGAGCTGGGCGGGAGGCCCCACCGGGGAGCTGTTTTTT. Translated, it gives CAWSWAGGPTGELFF.

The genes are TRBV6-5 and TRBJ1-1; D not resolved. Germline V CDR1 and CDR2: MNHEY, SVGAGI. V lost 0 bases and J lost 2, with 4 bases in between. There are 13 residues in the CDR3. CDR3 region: CASSYSKNTEAFF. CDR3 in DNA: TGTGCCAGCAGTTACTCGAAAAACACTGAAGCTTTCTTT.

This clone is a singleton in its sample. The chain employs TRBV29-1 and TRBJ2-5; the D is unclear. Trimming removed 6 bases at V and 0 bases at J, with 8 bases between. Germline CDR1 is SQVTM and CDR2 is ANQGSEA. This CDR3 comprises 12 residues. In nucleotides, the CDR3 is TGCAGCGTCCGGGTGTACCAAGAGACCCAGTACTTC. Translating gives CSVRVYQETQYF.

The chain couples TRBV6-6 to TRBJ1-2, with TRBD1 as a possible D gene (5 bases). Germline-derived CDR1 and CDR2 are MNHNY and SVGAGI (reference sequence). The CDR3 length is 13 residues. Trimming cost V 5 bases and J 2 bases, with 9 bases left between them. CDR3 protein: CASSPGINYGYTF. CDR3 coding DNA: TGTGCCAGCAGTCCAGGGATAAACTATGGCTACACCTTC.

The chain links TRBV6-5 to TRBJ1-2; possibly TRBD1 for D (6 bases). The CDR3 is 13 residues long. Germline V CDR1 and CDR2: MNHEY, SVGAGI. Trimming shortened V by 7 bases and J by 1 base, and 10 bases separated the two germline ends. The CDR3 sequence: CASTPGVNYGYTF. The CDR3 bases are TGTGCCAGCACCCCAGGGGTTAACTATGGCTACACCTTC.

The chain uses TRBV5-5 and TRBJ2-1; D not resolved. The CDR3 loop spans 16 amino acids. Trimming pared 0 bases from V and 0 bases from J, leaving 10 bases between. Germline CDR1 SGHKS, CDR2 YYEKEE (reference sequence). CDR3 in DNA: TGTGCCAGCAGCTTGGCGACGGTCAGCTCCTACAATGAGCAGTTCTTC. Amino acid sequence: CASSLATVSSYNEQFF. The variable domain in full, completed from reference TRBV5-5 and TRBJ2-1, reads DAGVTQSPTHLIKTRGQQVTLRCSPISGHKSVSWYQQVLGQGPQFIFQYYEKEERGRGNFPDRFSARQFPNYSSELNVNALLLGDSALYLCASSLATVSSYNEQFFGPGTRLTVL.

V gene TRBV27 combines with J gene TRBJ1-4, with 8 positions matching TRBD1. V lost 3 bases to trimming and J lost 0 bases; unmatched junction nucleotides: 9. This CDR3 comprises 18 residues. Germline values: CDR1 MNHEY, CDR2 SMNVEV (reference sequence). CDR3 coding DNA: TGTGCCAGCAGTTTGACAGGGGAACTAGTTGCAACTAATGAAAAACTGTTTTTT. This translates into CASSLTGELVATNEKLFF.

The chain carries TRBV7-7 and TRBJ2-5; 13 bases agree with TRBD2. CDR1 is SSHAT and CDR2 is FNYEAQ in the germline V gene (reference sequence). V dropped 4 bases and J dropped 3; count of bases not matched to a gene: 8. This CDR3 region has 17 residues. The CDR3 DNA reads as TGTGCCAGCAGCTACACACTAGCGGGGGGGCTCGAAGAGACCCAGTACTTC. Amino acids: CASSYTLAGGLEETQYF.

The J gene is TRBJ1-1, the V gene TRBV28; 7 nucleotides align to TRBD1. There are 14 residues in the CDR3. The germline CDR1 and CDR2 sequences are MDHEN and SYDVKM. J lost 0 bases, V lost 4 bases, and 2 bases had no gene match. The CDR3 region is CASSYRGMNTEAFF. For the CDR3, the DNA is TGTGCCAGCAGTTACAGGGGCATGAACACTGAAGCTTTCTTT.

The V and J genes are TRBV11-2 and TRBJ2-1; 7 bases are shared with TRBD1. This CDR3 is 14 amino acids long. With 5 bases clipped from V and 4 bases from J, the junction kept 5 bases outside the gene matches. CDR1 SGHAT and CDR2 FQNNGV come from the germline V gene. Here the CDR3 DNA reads TGTGCCAGCAGCCCACGACAGGGATACAATGAGCAGTTCTTC. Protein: CASSPRQGYNEQFF.

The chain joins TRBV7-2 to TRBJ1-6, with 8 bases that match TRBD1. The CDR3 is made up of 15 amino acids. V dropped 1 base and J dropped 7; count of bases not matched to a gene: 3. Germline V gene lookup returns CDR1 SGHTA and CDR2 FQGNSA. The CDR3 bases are TGTGCCAGCAGCTTAGACAGGGGGAAAAATTCACCCCTCCACTTT. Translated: CASSLDRGKNSPLHF.